These 31 T cell receptor beta chains share one sample of origin, sequenced in a study of CD8+CD57+ T cells in acquired aplastic anemia. Investigators profiled TCR beta VDJ and CDR3 from genomic DNA template. TCRdb called the reads again in MiXCR, with one record for every CDR3 protein. The sample carries roughly 160,000 distinct CDR3 sequences, around 60% recorded once. Material for sequencing was sorted CD4+, CD8+, or CD8+CD57+ T cells (not recorded which) from PBMCs. The receptor set was obtained from a human donor in good health.

The chain uses TRBV20-1 and TRBJ1-2; the D is unclear. Trimming took 3 bases from V and 6 from J, leaving 14 bases between them. Germline values: CDR1 DFQATT, CDR2 SNEGSKA (reference sequence). The CDR3 runs 13 residues. CDR3 in DNA: TGCAGTGCTAGTTTGCGGGAACTTGATGGCTACACCTTC. Translating it yields CSASLRELDGYTF.

Notes on this clonotype: This may arise from a read error, as a much more abundant clone is one base away. V usage is TRBV4-2 and J usage is TRBJ1-2; D is unresolved. The germline V gene has CDR1 LGHNA and CDR2 YNFKEQ. Trimming cost V 6 bases and J 3 bases, with 11 bases left between them. The CDR3 consists of 13 residues. CDR3 sequence (DNA): TGTGCCAGCAGTCCCCCCCGGGACTATGGCTACACCTTC. Protein product: CASSPPRDYGYTF.

This clonotype appeared many times. The chain carries TRBV7-6 and TRBJ2-6; 8 bases match TRBD2. Trimming took 4 bases from V and 0 from J; bases not matched to a gene: 5. The length of the CDR3 is 17 residues. Germline V gene data show CDR1 as SGHVS and CDR2 as FNYEAQ. CDR3 sequence: CASSSTAGVSGANVLTF. In DNA, the CDR3 is TGTGCCAGCAGCTCCACAGCGGGAGTCTCTGGGGCCAACGTCCTGACTTTC. The full variable domain, its missing parts supplied by reference TRBV7-6 and TRBJ2-6, is GAGVSQSPRYKVTKRGQDVALRCDPISGHVSLYWYRQALGQGPEFLTYFNYEAQQDKSGLPNDRFSAERPEGSISTLTIQRTEQRDSAMYRCASSSTAGVSGANVLTFGAGSRLTVL.

The gene calls are TRBV20-1 and TRBJ1-6; D is perhaps TRBD1 (6 bases). Germline loops: CDR1 DFQATT, CDR2 SNEGSKA (reference sequence). Between the trimmed V and J ends, which lost 4 bases and 7 bases, there was a span of 14 bases. The CDR3 extends over 14 amino acids. The CDR3 region has the DNA TGCAGTGCTACAGGGGACCGAGCAAATTCACCCCTCCACTTT. It yields the protein CSATGDRANSPLHF.

The rearrangement uses TRBV20-1 and TRBJ2-3; tentative D call: TRBD1 (6 bases). The J call is in doubt because the DNA end fits TRBJ1-5 better. Germline V lookup: CDR1 DFQATT, CDR2 SNEGSKA (reference sequence). The CDR3 loop spans 15 amino acids. The DNA for the CDR3 is TGCAGTGCAAAGTACCAGGGGTGGGGCACAGATACGCAGCATTTT. Translating it yields CSAKYQGWGTDTQHF.

The CDR3 reads CASSHSSGGYTDTQYF. As DNA, the CDR3 is TGTGCCAGCAGCCATTCTAGCGGGGGATACACAGATACGCAGTATTTT. The rearrangement joins TRBV7-2 to TRBJ2-3, with 10 positions matching TRBD2. CDR3 size: 16 residues. Trimming at V came to 5 bases and at J to 2 bases, leaving 7 bases not matched to a gene. Looked up from germline, CDR1 is SGHTA and CDR2 is FQGNSA.

This clonotype was picked up many times. The chain has TRBV2 and TRBJ2-1; 9 bases map to TRBD1. Germline V CDR1 and CDR2: SNHLY, FYNNEI. J was trimmed by 7 bases and V by 8 bases; bases with no gene match: 3. The CDR3 totals 12 residues. CDR3 sequence reads: CASRTGDNEQFF. In nucleotides, the CDR3 is TGTGCCAGCCGGACAGGGGATAATGAGCAGTTCTTC. Using reference TRBV2 and TRBJ2-1 for the parts outside the CDR3, the full variable domain is EPEVTQTPSHQVTQMGQEVILRCVPISNHLYFYWYRQILGQKVEFLVSFYNNEISEKSEIFDDQFSVERPDGSNFTLKIRSTKLEDSAMYFCASRTGDNEQFFGPGTRLTVL.

A few counts support this clonotype. The rearrangement joins TRBV7-6 to TRBJ2-7; TRBD1 matches at 7 bases. Trimming removed 6 bases from V and 0 bases from J; junction bases left unmatched: 8. The CDR3 is 15 residues long. Germline CDR1 SGHVS, CDR2 FNYEAQ. CDR3 nucleotide sequence: TGTGCCAGCAGTTCCGACAGGGCTAGCTCCTACGAGCAGTACTTC. The encoded protein is CASSSDRASSYEQYF.

The genes are TRBV2 and TRBJ2-7; 8 bases agree with TRBD1. CDR1 and CDR2 (germline): SNHLY, FYNNEI. The CDR3 is 14 amino acids. J lost 7 bases, V lost 7 bases, and 12 bases had no gene match. The CDR3 loop is CASKGQGGAREQYF. DNA for the CDR3: TGTGCCAGCAAAGGACAGGGAGGAGCGCGGGAGCAGTACTTC.

This clonotype was counted at least ten times. The V and J genes are TRBV2 and TRBJ2-7; 7 bases align to TRBD1. The length of the CDR3 is 15 residues. With 5 bases clipped from V and 4 bases from J, the junction kept 11 bases outside the gene matches. Per germline, CDR1 SNHLY and CDR2 FYNNEI. The CDR3 DNA follows: TGTGCCAGCAGTACCGGACAGGTCTCAGATTACGAGCAGTACTTC. The encoded protein is CASSTGQVSDYEQYF.

The chain joins TRBV12-3 or TRBV12-4 to TRBJ1-4; 7 bases match TRBD1. The CDR3 runs to 15 residues. V lost 5 bases and J lost 5; bases outside the gene matches: 8. CDR3 amino acids: CASSEGQQANEKLFF. The CDR3 coding sequence is TGTGCCAGCAGTGAGGGACAGCAGGCCAATGAAAAACTGTTTTTT.

This clonotype was picked up a small number of times. CDR3 residues: CASTLAGVRYNEQFF. The CDR3 nucleotides are TGTGCCAGCACACTAGCGGGAGTTCGGTACAATGAGCAGTTCTTC. The chain employs TRBV7-2 and TRBJ2-1; 11 positions agree with TRBD2. The V segment lost 7 bases and the J segment 4 bases; nucleotides outside the gene matches: 6. CDR1 and CDR2 (germline): SGHTA, FQGNSA. The CDR3 runs 15 residues.

The chain is built from TRBV5-1 and TRBJ1-2; 7 bases line up with TRBD1. The trim removed 4 bases at V and 1 base at J, leaving 4 bases unmatched. Germline assignment: CDR1 SGHRS and CDR2 YFSETQ. The CDR3 sequence is 14 residues long. The CDR3 sequence: CASSIRQGNYGYTF. DNA of the CDR3: TGCGCCAGCAGCATCCGACAGGGTAACTATGGCTACACCTTC.

This clonotype has ten or more counts. This chain connects TRBV20-1 to TRBJ2-1, with 7 bases matching TRBD2. This CDR3 has 16 amino acids. Germline V lookup: CDR1 DFQATT, CDR2 SNEGSKA (reference sequence). V was clipped by 1 base and J by 3 bases; unmatched bases: 9. The CDR3 region is CSARALLAVGYNEQFF. The DNA for the CDR3 is TGCAGTGCTAGAGCTCTTCTAGCGGTGGGCTACAATGAGCAGTTCTTC.

The chain carries TRBV7-2 and TRBJ1-2; D is undetermined. The CDR3 covers 13 residues. Germline CDR1 SGHTA, CDR2 FQGNSA. V lost 7 bases to trimming and J lost 8 bases, with 17 bases between them. The DNA for the CDR3 is TGTGCCAGCACCATCGGCCGAGGGCGCGGCTACACCTTC. It encodes CASTIGRGRGYTF.

The sample holds many counts of this clonotype. CDR3 DNA: TGCAGCGTGAAGCAGGGGGCCGGGGAGCTGTTTTTT. Translated, it gives CSVKQGAGELFF. J is TRBJ2-2 and V is TRBV29-1; 7 positions match TRBD1. Germline trimming cut 6 bases from V and 6 bases from J; bases unmatched to any gene: 4. This CDR3 region has 12 residues. In germline, CDR1 is SQVTM, CDR2 ANQGSEA.

This clonotype was recorded at least ten times. The chain links TRBV15 to TRBJ2-2, with TRBD2 identical over 11 bases. The CDR3 contains 18 residues. Germline V lookup: CDR1 LNHNV, CDR2 YYDKDF (reference sequence). V was clipped by 2 bases and J by 5 bases; unmatched bases: 10. CDR3 sequence (DNA): TGTGCCACCAGCAGATTAGCGGGAGGGATGCTTGGGACCGGGGAGCTGTTTTTT. This gives the protein CATSRLAGGMLGTGELFF.

V usage is TRBV5-1 and J usage is TRBJ1-1; no clear D. The CDR3 runs 14 residues. Germline V CDR1 and CDR2: SGHRS, YFSETQ. With 4 bases removed from V and 6 bases from J, the gap between germline ends came to 16 bases. CDR3 amino acids: CASSLTGEGSEAFF. CDR3 sequence (DNA): TGCGCCAGCAGCCTAACCGGGGAGGGCTCTGAAGCTTTCTTT.

Points on this clonotype: The junction shows a germline mismatch at one end, possibly a read error. This chain links TRBV10-3 with TRBJ2-7; TRBD2 matches at 7 bases. The CDR3 is 12 amino acids. The V gene's germline CDR1 is ENHRY and CDR2 SYGVKD. In DNA form, the CDR3 reads TGTGCCACCAGTATACGGGGGGACGAGCAGTACTTC. Residues: CATSIRGDEQYF.

The V and J genes are TRBV5-1 and TRBJ2-5, with unresolved D. CDR1 and CDR2 from the germline V gene are SGHRS and YFSETQ. V shed 0 bases and J shed 2 bases, with 5 bases lying between them. CDR3 length equals 13 residues. Here the CDR3 reads CASSLGSQETQYF. CDR3 DNA: TGCGCCAGCAGCTTGGGGTCACAAGAGACCCAGTACTTC.

The V and J genes are TRBV7-9 and TRBJ1-5; D gene ambiguous. Germline CDR1 reads SEHNR; CDR2 reads FQNEAQ (reference sequence). CDR3 length equals 14 residues. V was shortened by 4 bases and J by 1 base, with 8 bases between the two germline ends. CDR3: CASSSGRSNQPQHF. The CDR3, as DNA: TGTGCCAGCAGCTCCGGACGGAGCAATCAGCCCCAGCATTTT.

The chain couples TRBV9 to TRBJ1-2, with TRBD1 matching 8 bases. With V trimmed by 2 bases and J by 0 bases, 9 bases remained unmatched. The CDR3 is 17 residues long. Germline V lookup: CDR1 SGDLS, CDR2 YYNGEE. The CDR3 nucleotides read TGTGCCAGCAGCGTTTCGACAGGGGTCTACGCTAACTATGGCTACACCTTC. It specifies CASSVSTGVYANYGYTF.

The chain employs TRBV30 and TRBJ2-2; unclear D gene. The CDR3 sequence is 15 residues long. The germline CDR1 and CDR2 sequences are GTSNPN and SVGIG (reference sequence). The germline V and J ends were trimmed by 3 bases and 0 bases, with 11 bases remaining between them. This CDR3 is CAWRRVPANTGELFF. The DNA of the CDR3 is TGTGCCTGGAGGCGAGTTCCAGCGAACACCGGGGAGCTGTTTTTT. The entire variable domain, with the rest obtained from reference TRBV30 and TRBJ2-2, is as follows: SQTIHQWPATLVQPVGSPLSLECTVEGTSNPNLYWYRQAAGRGLQLLFYSVGIGQISSEVPQNLSASRPQDRQFILSSKKLLLSDSGFYLCAWRRVPANTGELFFGEGSRLTVL.

As regards this clonotype: A much larger clone differs by one base, so this may be a read error. The rearrangement joins TRBV5-6 to TRBJ1-5; tentative D call: TRBD1 (6 bases). The CDR3 consists of 15 residues. The V gene's germline CDR1 is SGHDT and CDR2 YYEEEE. The CDR3 region has the DNA TGTGCCAGCGGCTTGGGGGGGACATCTTATCAGCCCCAGCATTTT. Its protein is CASGLGGTSYQPQHF.

The chain links TRBV7-6 to TRBJ2-5; TRBD2 agrees at 7 bases. Germline V lookup: CDR1 SGHVS, CDR2 FNYEAQ. This CDR3 contains 15 residues. The V segment lost 6 bases and the J segment 4 bases; nucleotides outside the gene matches: 11. CDR3 DNA: TGTGCCAGCAGTGATTTCGGCGGGAGCGGAGAGACCCAGTACTTC. Translated, it gives CASSDFGGSGETQYF. Based on the CDR3 plus reference TRBV7-6 and TRBJ2-5, the full variable domain is GAGVSQSPRYKVTKRGQDVALRCDPISGHVSLYWYRQALGQGPEFLTYFNYEAQQDKSGLPNDRFSAERPEGSISTLTIQRTEQRDSAMYRCASSDFGGSGETQYFGPGTRLLVL.

V gene TRBV7-8 combines with J gene TRBJ1-4; TRBD1 matches at 7 bases. The V gene's germline CDR1 is SGHVS and CDR2 FQNEAQ. The CDR3 loop spans 16 amino acids. V shed 5 bases, J shed 7 bases, and the junction held 13 bases outside the gene matches. CDR3 sequence (DNA): TGTGCCAGCAGCCAGACCCGAGGGGGCCTAAGTGAAAAACTGTTTTTT. It is translated as CASSQTRGGLSEKLFF. The variable domain in full, completed from reference TRBV7-8 and TRBJ1-4, reads GAGVSQSPRYKVAKRGQDVALRCDPISGHVSLFWYQQALGQGPEFLTYFQNEAQLDKSGLPSDRFFAERPEGSVSTLKIQRTQQEDSAVYLCASSQTRGGLSEKLFFGSGTQLSVL.

V and J are TRBV20-1 and TRBJ2-7; D not resolved. The CDR3 covers 11 residues. CDR1 is DFQATT and CDR2 is SNEGSKA in the germline V gene (reference sequence). Trimming removed 3 bases at V and 1 base at J, with 4 bases between. In DNA, the CDR3 is TGCAGTGCTAGGGATTCCTACGAGCAGTACTTC. It specifies CSARDSYEQYF.

The chain employs TRBV9 and TRBJ2-3, with 8 positions matching TRBD1. Germline loops: CDR1 SGDLS, CDR2 YYNGEE. The CDR3 has 14 residues. With 3 bases clipped from V and 4 bases from J, the junction kept 4 bases outside the gene matches. The CDR3 DNA is TGTGCCAGCAGCGGTGGACAGGGATCAGATACGCAGTATTTT. Amino acid sequence: CASSGGQGSDTQYF.

The count of this clonotype is one. The V and J genes are TRBV7-2 and TRBJ2-3; D is perhaps TRBD1 (5 bases). Germline loops: CDR1 SGHTA, CDR2 FQGNSA. This CDR3 region has 14 residues. V dropped 3 bases and J dropped 3 bases, with 10 bases sitting between them. Written as DNA, the CDR3 is TGTGCCAGCAGCTTCGTCAGGGCGACAGATACGCAGTATTTT. Its protein is CASSFVRATDTQYF.

The gene calls are TRBV25-1 and TRBJ2-1; the D call may be TRBD1 or TRBD2 (5 bases each). In germline, CDR1 is MGHDK, CDR2 SYGVNS. The CDR3 consists of 16 residues. V dropped 2 bases and J dropped 6 bases, with 17 bases sitting between them. In DNA, the CDR3 is TGTGCCAGCAGTGAAACCGGGACCCTTACCCGCAATGAGCAGTTCTTC. It yields the protein CASSETGTLTRNEQFF.

The genes are TRBV30 and TRBJ2-5, with D possibly being TRBD1 (5 bases). Germline loops: CDR1 GTSNPN, CDR2 SVGIG (reference sequence). The V end was cut by 4 bases, the J end by 1 base, with 10 bases between. The CDR3 has 13 amino acids. The CDR3 nucleotides read TGTGCCTGGATTTCAGGGCCCCAAGAGACCCAGTACTTC. Its translation: CAWISGPQETQYF. The entire variable domain, with the rest obtained from reference TRBV30 and TRBJ2-5, is as follows: SQTIHQWPATLVQPVGSPLSLECTVEGTSNPNLYWYRQAAGRGLQLLFYSVGIGQISSEVPQNLSASRPQDRQFILSSKKLLLSDSGFYLCAWISGPQETQYFGPGTRLLVL.